The sequence of this T cell receptor beta chain was determined in a study of beta chain features in type 1 diabetes. Background on the study: Patients looked much like healthy donors when it came to age, gender and cell yields.

TCRB transcripts that were expressed got sequenced, as all of the isolated RNA had been reverse transcribed. The repertoire was sequenced with immunoSEQ multiplex PCR; TCRdb's copy has only in-frame clones and lacks some. This table holds about 40,000 clones, roughly 50% found once. Study conclusions and caveats: Any HLA type influence on TCRB rearrangement was left unresolved here.

A single count supports this clone. The target antigen is unknown. The CDR3 totals 13 residues. J lost 5 bases, V lost 8 bases, and 6 bases had no gene match. Germline CDR1 and CDR2: SGHVS and FQNEAQ. The receptor was derived from a woman aged 18-29 years in good health. The sequenced material came from central memory CD4+ T cells from blood. The chain couples TRBV7-8 to TRBJ2-3, with TRBD2 matching over 8 bases. The CDR3 DNA sequence: TGTGCCAGCTCGGGAGGGGGGGTAGATACGCAGTATTTT. Translating gives CASSGGGVDTQYF.